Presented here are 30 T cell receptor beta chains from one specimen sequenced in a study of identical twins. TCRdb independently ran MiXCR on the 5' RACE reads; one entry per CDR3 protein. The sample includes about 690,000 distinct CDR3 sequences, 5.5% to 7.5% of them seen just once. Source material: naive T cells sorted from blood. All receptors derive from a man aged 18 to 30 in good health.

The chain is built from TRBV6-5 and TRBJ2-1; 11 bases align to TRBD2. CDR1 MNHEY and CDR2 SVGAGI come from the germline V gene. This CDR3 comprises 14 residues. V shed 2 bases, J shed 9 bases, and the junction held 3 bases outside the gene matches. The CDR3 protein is CASSYVTSGIEQFF. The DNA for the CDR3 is TGTGCCAGCAGTTACGTGACTAGCGGGATTGAGCAGTTCTTC.

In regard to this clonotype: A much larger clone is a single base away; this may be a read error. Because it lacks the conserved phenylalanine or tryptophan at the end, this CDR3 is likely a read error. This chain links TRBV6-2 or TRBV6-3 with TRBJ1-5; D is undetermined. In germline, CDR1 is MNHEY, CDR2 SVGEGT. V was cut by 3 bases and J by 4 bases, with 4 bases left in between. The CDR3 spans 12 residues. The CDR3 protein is CASSYRNQPQHS. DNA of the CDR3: TGTGCCAGCAGTTATAGAAATCAGCCCCAGCATTCT.

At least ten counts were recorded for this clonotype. The CDR3 region is CASTSPGGYSPLHF. CDR3 in DNA: TGTGCCAGCACCTCCCCCGGGGGTTATTCACCCCTCCACTTT. The chain carries TRBV6-1 and TRBJ1-6; possibly TRBD1 for D (5 bases). Trimming cost V 7 bases and J 8 bases, with 15 bases left between them. Germline V gene data show CDR1 as MNHNS and CDR2 as SASEGT. CDR3 length equals 14 residues.

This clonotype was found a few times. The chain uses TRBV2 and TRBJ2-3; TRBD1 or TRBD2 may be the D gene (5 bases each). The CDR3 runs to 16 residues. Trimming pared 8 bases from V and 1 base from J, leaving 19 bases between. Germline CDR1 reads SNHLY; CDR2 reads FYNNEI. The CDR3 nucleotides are TGTGCCAGCGGCCCGGGGCCCATCTCTCGCACAGATACGCAGTATTTT. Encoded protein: CASGPGPISRTDTQYF.

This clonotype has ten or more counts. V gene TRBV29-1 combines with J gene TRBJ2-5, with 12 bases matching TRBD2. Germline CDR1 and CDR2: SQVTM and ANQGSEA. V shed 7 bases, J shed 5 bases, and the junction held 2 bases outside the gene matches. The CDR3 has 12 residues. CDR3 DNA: TGCAGCGGAGGACTAGCGGGGGAGACCCAGTACTTC. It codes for CSGGLAGETQYF.

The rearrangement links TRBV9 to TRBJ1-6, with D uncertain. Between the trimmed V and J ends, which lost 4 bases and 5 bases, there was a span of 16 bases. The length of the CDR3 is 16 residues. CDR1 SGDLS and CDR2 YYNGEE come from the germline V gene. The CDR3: CASSPRGQENNSPLHF. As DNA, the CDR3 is TGTGCCAGCAGCCCCCGTGGGCAGGAGAATAATTCACCCCTCCACTTT.

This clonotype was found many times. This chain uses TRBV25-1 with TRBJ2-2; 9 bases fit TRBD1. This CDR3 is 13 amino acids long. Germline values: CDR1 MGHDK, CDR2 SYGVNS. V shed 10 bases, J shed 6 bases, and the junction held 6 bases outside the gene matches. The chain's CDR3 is CAISTGGSGELFF. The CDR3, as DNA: TGTGCCATCTCAACAGGGGGCTCCGGGGAGCTGTTTTTT.

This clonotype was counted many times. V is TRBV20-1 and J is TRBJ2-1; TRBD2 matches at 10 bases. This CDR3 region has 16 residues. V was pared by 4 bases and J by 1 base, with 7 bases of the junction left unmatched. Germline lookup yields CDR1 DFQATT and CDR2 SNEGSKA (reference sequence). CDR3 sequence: CSAKDPSGSSYNEQFF. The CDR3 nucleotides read TGCAGTGCTAAGGACCCTAGCGGGAGTTCCTACAATGAGCAGTTCTTC.

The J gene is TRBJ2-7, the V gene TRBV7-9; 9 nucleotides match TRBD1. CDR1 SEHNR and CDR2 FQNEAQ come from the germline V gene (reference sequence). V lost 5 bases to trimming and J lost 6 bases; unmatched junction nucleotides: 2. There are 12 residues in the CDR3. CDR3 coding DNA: TGTGCCAGCAGCCAGGACAGGGGCGAGCAGTACGTC. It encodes CASSQDRGEQYV.

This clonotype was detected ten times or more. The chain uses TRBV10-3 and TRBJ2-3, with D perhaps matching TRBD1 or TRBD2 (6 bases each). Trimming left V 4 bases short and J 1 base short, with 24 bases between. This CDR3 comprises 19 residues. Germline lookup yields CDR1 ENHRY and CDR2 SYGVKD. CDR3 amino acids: CAISASFGTSEGGTDTQYF. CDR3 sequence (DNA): TGTGCCATCAGTGCCTCGTTCGGGACTTCCGAGGGGGGCACAGATACGCAGTATTTT.

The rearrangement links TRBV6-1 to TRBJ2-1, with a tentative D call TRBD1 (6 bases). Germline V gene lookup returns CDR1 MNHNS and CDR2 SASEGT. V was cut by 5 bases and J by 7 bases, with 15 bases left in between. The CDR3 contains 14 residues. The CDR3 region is CASSRNRAINEQFF. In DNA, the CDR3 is TGTGCCAGCAGTCGGAACAGGGCCATTAATGAGCAGTTCTTC.

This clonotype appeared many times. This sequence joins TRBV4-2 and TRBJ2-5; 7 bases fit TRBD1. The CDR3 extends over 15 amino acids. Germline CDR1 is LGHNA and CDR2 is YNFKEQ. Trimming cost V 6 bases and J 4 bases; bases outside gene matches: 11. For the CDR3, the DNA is TGTGCCAGCAGTAAGCAAGGGGGCGCGGCAGAGACCCAGTACTTC. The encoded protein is CASSKQGGAAETQYF.

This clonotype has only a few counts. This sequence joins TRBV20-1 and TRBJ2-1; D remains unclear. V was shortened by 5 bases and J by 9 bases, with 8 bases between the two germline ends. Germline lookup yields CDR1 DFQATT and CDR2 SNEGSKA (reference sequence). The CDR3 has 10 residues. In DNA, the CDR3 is TGCAGTGCTGAGGCCCTTGAGCAGTTCTTC. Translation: CSAEALEQFF.

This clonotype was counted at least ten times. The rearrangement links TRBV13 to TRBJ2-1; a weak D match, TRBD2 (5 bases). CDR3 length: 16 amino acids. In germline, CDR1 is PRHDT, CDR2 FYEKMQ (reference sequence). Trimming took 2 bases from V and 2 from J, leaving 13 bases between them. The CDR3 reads CASSLSLTGTYNEQFF. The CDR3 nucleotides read TGTGCCAGCAGCTTATCCCTAACGGGGACCTACAATGAGCAGTTCTTC. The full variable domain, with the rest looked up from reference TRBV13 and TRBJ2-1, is AAGVIQSPRHLIKEKRETATLKCYPIPRHDTVYWYQQGPGQDPQFLISFYEKMQSDKGSIPDRFSAQQFSDYHSELNMSSLELGDSALYFCASSLSLTGTYNEQFFGPGTRLTVL.

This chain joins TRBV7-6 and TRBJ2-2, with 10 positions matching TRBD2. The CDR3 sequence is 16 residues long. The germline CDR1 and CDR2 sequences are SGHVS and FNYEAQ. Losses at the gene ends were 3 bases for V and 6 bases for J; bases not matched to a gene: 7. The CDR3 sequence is CASSLGGLATSGELFF. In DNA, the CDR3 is TGTGCCAGCAGCTTGGGGGGACTAGCGACTTCCGGGGAGCTGTTTTTT.

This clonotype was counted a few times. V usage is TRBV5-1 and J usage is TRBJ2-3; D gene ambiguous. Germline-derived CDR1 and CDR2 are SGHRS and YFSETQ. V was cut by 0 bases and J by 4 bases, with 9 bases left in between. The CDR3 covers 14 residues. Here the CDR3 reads CASSLVSGSDTQYF. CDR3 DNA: TGCGCCAGCAGCTTGGTTTCAGGTTCAGATACGCAGTATTTT.

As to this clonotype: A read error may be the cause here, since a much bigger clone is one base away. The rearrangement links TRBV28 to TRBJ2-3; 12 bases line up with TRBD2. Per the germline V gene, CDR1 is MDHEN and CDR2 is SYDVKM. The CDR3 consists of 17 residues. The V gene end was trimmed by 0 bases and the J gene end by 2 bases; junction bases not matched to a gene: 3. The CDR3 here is CASSLWRLAGVTDTQYF. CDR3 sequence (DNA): TGTGCCAGCAGTTTATGGCGACTAGCGGGAGTCACAGATACGCAGTATTTT.

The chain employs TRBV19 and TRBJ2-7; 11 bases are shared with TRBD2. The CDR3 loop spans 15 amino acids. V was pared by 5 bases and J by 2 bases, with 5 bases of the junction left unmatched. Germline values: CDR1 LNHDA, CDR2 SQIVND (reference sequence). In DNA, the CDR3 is TGTGCCAGTAGTGAGACGGGACTAGCGGCCTACGAGCAGTACTTC. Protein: CASSETGLAAYEQYF.

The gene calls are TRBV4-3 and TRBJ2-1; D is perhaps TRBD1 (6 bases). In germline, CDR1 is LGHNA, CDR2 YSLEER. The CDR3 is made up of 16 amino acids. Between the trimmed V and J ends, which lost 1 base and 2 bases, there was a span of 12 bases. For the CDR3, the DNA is TGCGCCAGCAGCCAAGGGGCAGGGGTCGCCTACAATGAGCAGTTCTTC. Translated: CASSQGAGVAYNEQFF.

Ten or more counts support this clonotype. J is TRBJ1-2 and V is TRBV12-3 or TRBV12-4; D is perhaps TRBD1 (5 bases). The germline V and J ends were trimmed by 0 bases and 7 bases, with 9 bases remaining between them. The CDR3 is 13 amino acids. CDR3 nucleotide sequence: TGTGCCAGCAGTTTAGCAAGGGGTCTTGGCTACACCTTC. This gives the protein CASSLARGLGYTF.

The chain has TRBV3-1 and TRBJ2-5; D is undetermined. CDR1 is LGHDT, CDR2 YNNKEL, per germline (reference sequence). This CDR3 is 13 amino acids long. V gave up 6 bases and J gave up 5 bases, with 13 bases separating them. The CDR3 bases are TGTGCCAGCAGACCCCCGGGCGAGGAGACCCAGTACTTC. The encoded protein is CASRPPGEETQYF.

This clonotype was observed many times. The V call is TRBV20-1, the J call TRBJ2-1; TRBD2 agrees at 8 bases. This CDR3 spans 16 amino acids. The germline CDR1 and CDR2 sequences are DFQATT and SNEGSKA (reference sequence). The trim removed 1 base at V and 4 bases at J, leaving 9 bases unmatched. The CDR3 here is CSARGLSLAAYNEQFF. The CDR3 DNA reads TGCAGTGCTAGAGGTCTCTCACTAGCGGCTTACAATGAGCAGTTCTTC.

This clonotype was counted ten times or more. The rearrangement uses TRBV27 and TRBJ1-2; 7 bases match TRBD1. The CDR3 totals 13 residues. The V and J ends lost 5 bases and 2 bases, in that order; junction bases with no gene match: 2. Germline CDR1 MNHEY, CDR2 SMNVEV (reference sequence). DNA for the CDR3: TGTGCCAGCAGTCCGGGACAGAACTATGGCTACACCTTC. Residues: CASSPGQNYGYTF.

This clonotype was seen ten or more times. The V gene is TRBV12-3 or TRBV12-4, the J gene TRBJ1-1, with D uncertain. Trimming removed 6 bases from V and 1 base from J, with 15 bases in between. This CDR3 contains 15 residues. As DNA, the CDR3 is TGTGCCAGCAGGGCCCAAACGATGCGGAACACTGAAGCTTTCTTT. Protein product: CASRAQTMRNTEAFF.

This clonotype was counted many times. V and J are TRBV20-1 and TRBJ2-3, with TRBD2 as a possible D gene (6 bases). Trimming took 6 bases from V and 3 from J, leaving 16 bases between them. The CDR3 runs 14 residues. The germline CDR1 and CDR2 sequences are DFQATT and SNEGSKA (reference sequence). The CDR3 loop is CSAPGRERTDTQYF. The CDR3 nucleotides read TGCAGTGCCCCGGGCCGGGAGAGAACAGATACGCAGTATTTT.

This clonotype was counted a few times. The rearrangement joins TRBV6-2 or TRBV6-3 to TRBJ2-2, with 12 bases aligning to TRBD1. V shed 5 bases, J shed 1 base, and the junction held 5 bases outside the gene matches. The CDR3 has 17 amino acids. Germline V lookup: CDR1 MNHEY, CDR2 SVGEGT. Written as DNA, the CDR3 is TGTGCCAGCAGTCTCGGGACAGGGGGCGAGAACACCGGGGAGCTGTTTTTT. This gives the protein CASSLGTGGENTGELFF.

The CDR3 sequence is CASSFLDRLYEQYV. CDR3 sequence (DNA): TGTGCCAGCAGTTTCTTGGACAGACTCTACGAGCAGTACGTC. The chain links TRBV27 to TRBJ2-7, with D possibly being TRBD1 (6 bases). CDR1 is MNHEY and CDR2 is SMNVEV in the germline V gene (reference sequence). V lost 3 bases and J 3 bases, leaving 12 bases between the germline ends. There are 14 residues in the CDR3.

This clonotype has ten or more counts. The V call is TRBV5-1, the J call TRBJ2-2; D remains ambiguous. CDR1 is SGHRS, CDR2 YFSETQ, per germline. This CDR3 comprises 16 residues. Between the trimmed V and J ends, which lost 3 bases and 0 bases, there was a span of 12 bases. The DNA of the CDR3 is TGCGCCAGCAGCTGGTCCAGAAAGCCGAACACCGGGGAGCTGTTTTTT. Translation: CASSWSRKPNTGELFF.

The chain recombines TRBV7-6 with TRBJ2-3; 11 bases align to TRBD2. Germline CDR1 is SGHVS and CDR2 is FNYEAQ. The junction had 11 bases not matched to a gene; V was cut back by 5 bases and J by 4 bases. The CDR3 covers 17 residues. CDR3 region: CASSPQPGLADSDTQYF. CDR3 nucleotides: TGTGCCAGCAGCCCCCAACCGGGACTAGCGGATTCAGATACGCAGTATTTT.

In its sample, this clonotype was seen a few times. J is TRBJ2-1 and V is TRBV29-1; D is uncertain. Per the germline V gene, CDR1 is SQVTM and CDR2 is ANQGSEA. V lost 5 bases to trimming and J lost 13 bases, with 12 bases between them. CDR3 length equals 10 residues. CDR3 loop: CSVQHGVQFF. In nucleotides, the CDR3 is TGCAGCGTTCAACACGGTGTACAGTTCTTC.